This TCR beta chain was recovered during a study of lymphopenia after photon versus proton radiotherapy. The study's findings and limits: Oligoclonal CD8+ Temra expansion after nadir drove photon patients' diversity drop. Better survival with proton therapy was suggested as possible, not demonstrated. Larger post-nadir TCR diversity loss correlated inversely with survival in deceased patients. Relative stability marked proton patients; photon patients lost diversity and naive cells.

Sequenced by immunoSEQ multiplex PCR; TCRdb stores in-frame clones only, minus some. The repertoire holds roughly 150,000 clones, with roughly nine tenths as singletons. Worth noting for this clone: Its antigen is not identified.

Germline V gene sequence: CDR1 SGHRS, CDR2 YFSETQ. This CDR3 is built from 16 residues. After removal of 2 bases from V and 2 bases from J, the junction contained 4 bases not matched to a gene. The material was peripheral blood, obtained from a patient treated with photon-based radiotherapy. This chain connects TRBV5-1 to TRBJ2-3, with TRBD2 matching over 11 bases. The origin of this receptor is a man aged 45 to 65 with gastric cancer. The CDR3 loop is CASSLLAGANTDTQYF. In DNA form, the CDR3 reads TGCGCCAGCAGCTTACTAGCGGGAGCGAACACAGATACGCAGTATTTT.